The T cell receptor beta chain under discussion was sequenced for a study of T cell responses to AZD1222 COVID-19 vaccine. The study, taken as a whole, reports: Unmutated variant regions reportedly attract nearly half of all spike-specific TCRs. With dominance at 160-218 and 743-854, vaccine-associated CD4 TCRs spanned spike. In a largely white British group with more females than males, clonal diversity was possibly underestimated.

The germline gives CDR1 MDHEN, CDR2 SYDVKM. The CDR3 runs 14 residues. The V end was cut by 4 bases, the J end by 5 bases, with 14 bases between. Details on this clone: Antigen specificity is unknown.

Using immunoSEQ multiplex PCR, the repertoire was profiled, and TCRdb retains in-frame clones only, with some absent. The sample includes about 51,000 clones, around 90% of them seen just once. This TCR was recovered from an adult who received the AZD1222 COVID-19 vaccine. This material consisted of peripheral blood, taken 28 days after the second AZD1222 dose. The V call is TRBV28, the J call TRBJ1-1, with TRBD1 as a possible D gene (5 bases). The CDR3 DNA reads TGTGCCAGCAGTTCCCGTGGGACCAGGACTGAAGCTTTCTTT. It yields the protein CASSSRGTRTEAFF.